One sample yielded the 14 T cell receptor beta chains listed below, sequenced in a study of CXCR3-negative and CXCR3-positive naive CD8 T cells (dated by TCRdb to the late 2010s). The investigation overall reported the following: TRB CDR3s from CXCR3-positive naive cells showed higher hydrophobicity (lower Kidera factor 4), lower energy, and higher strength and volume indices than CXCR3-negative naive cells.

Their antigens remain unidentified. Reads for this sample came from a NextSeq 550. The Human TCR Profiling Kit (MiLaboratory) was used to make UMI-labeled 5' RACE TRB cDNA libraries. TCRdb reprocessed the reads and provides one entry for every CDR3 protein sequence; no DNA is given. The sample table gives more than 70,000 distinct CDR3 sequences. In total, the top ten clones hold 0.6% to 0.7% of the sample. Material for sequencing was naive CXCR3+ CD8+ T cells from blood. The intended sense of this specimen's cell subset or site label: CD45RO-CCR7+CD27+CD95- naive CD8+ T cells expressing CXCR3 (TNR3+). Source of these receptors: a human donor in good health. Some clones in this sample may be carry-over from other donors' samples.

The chain has TRBV28 and TRBJ1-2. This CDR3 spans 15 amino acids. Germline assignment: CDR1 MDHEN and CDR2 SYDVKM. The CDR3 loop is CAASKRRGLNYGYTF.

V and J are TRBV12-3 or TRBV12-4 and TRBJ1-1; TCRdb reports TRBD1, a call that lacks DNA to check it against. This CDR3 has 16 amino acids. CDR3: CASTLGGRGRNTEAFF.

The rearrangement joins TRBV28 to TRBJ2-1. CDR1 and CDR2 (germline): MDHEN, SYDVKM. This CDR3 contains 11 residues. The CDR3 loop is CASSFSKEQFF.

The chain links TRBV13 to TRBJ1-1; TCRdb's D call, TRBD1, is unchecked because there is no DNA. This CDR3 comprises 15 residues. Germline assignment: CDR1 PRHDT and CDR2 FYEKMQ (reference sequence). The CDR3 here is CASRYAGGGLTEAFF. Full variable domain (rest looked up from reference TRBV13 and TRBJ1-1): AAGVIQSPRHLIKEKRETATLKCYPIPRHDTVYWYQQGPGQDPQFLISFYEKMQSDKGSIPDRFSAQQFSDYHSELNMSSLELGDSALYFCASRYAGGGLTEAFFGQGTRLTVV.

This chain links TRBV28 with TRBJ2-7. This CDR3 is 15 amino acids long. The V gene's germline CDR1 is MDHEN and CDR2 SYDVKM. The CDR3 reads CASSLENKVGYEQYF.

V is TRBV6-5 and J is TRBJ2-1; TCRdb returns TRBD2, unconfirmable since there is no DNA. The CDR3 length is 15 residues. Looked up from germline, CDR1 is MNHEY and CDR2 is SVGAGI. This CDR3 reads CATLAGGQQGDEQFF.

The chain links TRBV12-5 to TRBJ1-1. Germline loops: CDR1 LGHNT, CDR2 FRNRAP. The CDR3 runs 13 residues. The CDR3 region is CASGLSGNTEAFF.

The V gene is TRBV7-9, the J gene TRBJ1-2. The CDR3 covers 15 residues. CDR1 is SEHNR, CDR2 FQNEAQ, per germline (reference sequence). CDR3 loop: CANSRSGDFVDGYTF.

The V and J genes are TRBV21-1 and TRBJ2-6; TCRdb lists TRBD1, though no DNA is available to test this call. TRBV21-1 is given as a pseudogene. The length of the CDR3 is 23 residues. CDR3: CASSKSGGQVAGQLLSGANVLTF.

The genes are TRBV7-9 and TRBJ2-1; TCRdb calls TRBD2, which cannot be checked without DNA. The CDR3 length is 15 residues. CDR1 and CDR2 from the germline V gene are SEHNR and FQNEAQ (reference sequence). The CDR3 sequence is CASSSRVVPYNEQFF.

The chain has TRBV5-1 and TRBJ1-6; TCRdb reports TRBD1, a call that lacks DNA to check it against. CDR1 and CDR2 (germline): SGHRS, YFSETQ. CDR3 length: 16 residues. CDR3 protein: CASSLFMGQGNSPLHF.

This chain connects TRBV20-1 to TRBJ2-2; TCRdb indicates TRBD1, and absent DNA this call remains unverified. CDR3 length: 15 amino acids. Germline V gives CDR1 DFQATT, CDR2 SNEGSKA (reference sequence). Here the CDR3 reads CSARKDRVNTGELFF.

This chain uses TRBV24-1 with TRBJ2-1. Per germline, CDR1 KGHDR and CDR2 SFDVKD. The CDR3 extends over 11 amino acids. CDR3 sequence reads: CATSDSHEQFF.

The chain links TRBV4-3 to TRBJ2-7; TCRdb designates TRBD1, a call that cannot be tested without DNA. Per germline, CDR1 LGHNA and CDR2 YSLEER. This CDR3 has 13 amino acids. CDR3 residues: CASSQTRVLEQYF.